This T cell receptor (beta chain) originates from a study of blood T cell repertoires in COVID-19. Original data processing: Counts of nucleated cells, estimated from reference gene primer amplification, were obtained. The method was immunoSEQ multiplex PCR; TCRdb's version includes in-frame clones alone and lacks a portion of them. Clone size and the V and J calls come from that table; the DNA yielded D and trimming. The sample yields 200,000 to 250,000 clones, roughly 80% seen once. The CDR3 is 11 amino acids. V was pared by 3 bases and J by 6 bases, with 5 bases between. CDR1 is MNHNS and CDR2 is SASEGT in the germline V gene.

This clonotype was sampled from a woman aged 18-29 years with acute or convalescent COVID-19. The sample was peripheral blood. This chain joins TRBV6-1 and TRBJ1-2; D is unclear. This chain's CDR3 is CASSEAHGYTF. The CDR3 DNA sequence: TGTGCCAGCAGTGAGGCCCATGGCTACACCTTC.